Following are 28 T cell receptor beta chains from one sample sequenced in a study of a mutant IDH1 vaccine in newly diagnosed glioma. Which antigens these TCRs recognize remains unknown. Time point reported: week 35, safety follow-up. Every vaccine dose comprised 300 ug of mutant IDH1 20-mer peptide plus topical imiquimod. TCRdb's table, derived via immunoSEQ multiplex PCR, lists solely in-frame clones and lacks some. The table shows about 50,000 clones, with approximately 92% occurring only once. Sequences were derived from PBMCs, sampled from a glioma patient whose treatment included an IDH1 peptide vaccine. Receptors originate from a man aged 50 or older with glioma.

This chain links TRBV27 with TRBJ1-1, with D unresolved. Germline CDR1 reads MNHEY; CDR2 reads SMNVEV (reference sequence). Trimming pared 0 bases from V and 1 base from J, leaving 9 bases between. The CDR3 has 15 amino acids. For the CDR3, the DNA is TGTGCCAGCAGTTTATCAGAGGGCTGGAACACTGAAGCTTTCTTT. This encodes CASSLSEGWNTEAFF.

The CDR3 loop reads CASSLSTGLFYEQYF. The CDR3 bases are TGTGCCAGCAGCCTTTCTACAGGGCTTTTCTACGAGCAGTACTTC. The genes are TRBV7-8 and TRBJ2-7; tentatively, D is TRBD1 (6 bases). The V end lost 5 bases, the J end lost 3 bases, and 17 bases lay between the germline ends. The CDR3 is 15 residues long. Germline V gene data show CDR1 as SGHVS and CDR2 as FQNEAQ. Variable domain in full (rest from reference TRBV7-8 and TRBJ2-7): GAGVSQSPRYKVAKRGQDVALRCDPISGHVSLFWYQQALGQGPEFLTYFQNEAQLDKSGLPSDRFFAERPEGSVSTLKIQRTQQEDSAVYLCASSLSTGLFYEQYFGPGTRLTVT.

This clone has just one count. The V call is TRBV13, the J call TRBJ2-5; the match to TRBD2 covers 7 bases. The V and J ends lost 5 bases and 4 bases, in that order; junction bases with no gene match: 10. The CDR3 length is 15 residues. The germline V gene encodes CDR1 PRHDT and CDR2 FYEKMQ (reference sequence). In DNA, the CDR3 is TGTGCCAGCAGCCAAAGCGGGGTGCCTCGAGAGACCCAGTACTTC. Amino acid sequence: CASSQSGVPRETQYF.

This rearrangement joins TRBV5-6 to TRBJ2-1; TRBD1 matches 12 bases. This CDR3 spans 16 amino acids. Germline CDR1 and CDR2: SGHDT and YYEEEE. V gave up 1 base and J gave up 8 bases; unmatched junction bases: 7. CDR3 nucleotide sequence: TGTGCCAGCAGCTTGTTTCGGGACAGGGGGCTCGATGAGCAGTTCTTC. It codes for CASSLFRDRGLDEQFF.

The CDR3 sequence is CASSSGTSGGRYEQYF. DNA of the CDR3: TGTGCCAGCAGTTCCGGGACTAGCGGGGGGCGATACGAGCAGTACTTC. The chain combines TRBV28 with TRBJ2-7; 15 bases fit TRBD2. The length of the CDR3 is 16 residues. Germline assignment: CDR1 MDHEN and CDR2 SYDVKM. With 4 bases clipped from V and 4 bases from J, the junction kept 5 bases outside the gene matches.

The chain joins TRBV30 to TRBJ1-6; D gene ambiguous. The V gene's germline CDR1 is GTSNPN and CDR2 SVGIG (reference sequence). Trimming removed 2 bases at V and 10 bases at J, with 12 bases between. The CDR3 has 13 residues. This CDR3 is CAWSLQLGSPLHF. The CDR3 DNA reads TGTGCCTGGAGTCTCCAGCTTGGATCACCCCTCCACTTT.

The chain joins TRBV9 to TRBJ1-2; D is uncertain. The ends were cut back, 4 bases at V and 7 bases at J, with 20 bases in the middle. CDR1 is SGDLS, CDR2 YYNGEE, per germline. The CDR3 loop spans 15 amino acids. CDR3 nucleotide sequence: TGTGCCAGCAGCCGGCAAGGGTCAACTGAAGGTGGCTACACCTTC. Translated, it gives CASSRQGSTEGGYTF. The full variable domain, its missing parts supplied by reference TRBV9 and TRBJ1-2, is DSGVTQTPKHLITATGQRVTLRCSPRSGDLSVYWYQQSLDQGLQFLIQYYNGEERAKGNILERFSAQQFPDLHSELNLSSLELGDSALYFCASSRQGSTEGGYTFGSGTRLTVV.

As DNA, the CDR3 is TGTGCCACCCAGCTAAGTTACAATGAGCAGTTCTTC. This sequence encodes CATQLSYNEQFF. The chain employs TRBV5-4 and TRBJ2-1; D ambiguous. Germline assignment: CDR1 SGHNT and CDR2 YYREEE (reference sequence). The CDR3 is 12 amino acids. V shed 9 bases and J shed 4 bases, with 11 bases lying between them.

The J gene is TRBJ1-6, the V gene TRBV30; D gene unclear. V was cut by 5 bases and J by 7 bases, with 12 bases left in between. The CDR3 loop spans 13 amino acids. The germline V gene encodes CDR1 GTSNPN and CDR2 SVGIG (reference sequence). CDR3 sequence reads: CAWSVMGNSPLHF. The CDR3 coding sequence is TGTGCCTGGTCTGTCATGGGCAATTCACCCCTCCACTTT.

J is TRBJ1-2 and V is TRBV5-1; maybe TRBD1 (6 bases). V was trimmed by 1 base and J by 5 bases, leaving 21 bases between them. Germline CDR1 reads SGHRS; CDR2 reads YFSETQ. This CDR3 has 17 residues. CDR3 sequence: CASSLKGVLWDTYGYTF. CDR3 nucleotides: TGCGCCAGCAGCTTGAAGGGCGTCTTATGGGACACGTATGGCTACACCTTC.

The chain employs TRBV9 and TRBJ1-1; D perhaps matches TRBD1 (5 bases). The V end lost 0 bases, the J end lost 3 bases, and 12 bases lay between the germline ends. The CDR3 length is 15 residues. CDR1 and CDR2 (germline): SGDLS, YYNGEE. The CDR3 bases are TGTGCCAGCAGCGTAGTAACAGGAGGATACACTGAAGCTTTCTTT. Protein product: CASSVVTGGYTEAFF.

The sample holds one count of this clone. The chain combines TRBV7-9 with TRBJ2-7; D unresolved. The CDR3 is 13 amino acids. The germline CDR1 and CDR2 sequences are SEHNR and FQNEAQ (reference sequence). V was clipped by 3 bases and J by 3 bases, with 9 bases between them. CDR3 loop: CASSLNSGYEQYF. In DNA, the CDR3 is TGTGCCAGCAGCTTGAACTCGGGCTACGAGCAGTACTTC.

The chain uses TRBV30 and TRBJ2-7; the D is unclear. Germline assignment: CDR1 GTSNPN and CDR2 SVGIG (reference sequence). This CDR3 region has 12 residues. V shed 2 bases and J shed 7 bases, with 12 bases lying between them. DNA of the CDR3: TGTGCCTGGAGTAGACCCGGTAGGGAGCAGTACTTC. Amino acid sequence: CAWSRPGREQYF.

This clone is a singleton in its sample. The genes are TRBV6-5 and TRBJ1-6, with unresolved D. V was cut by 2 bases and J by 6 bases, with 11 bases left in between. The CDR3 runs to 15 residues. Per the germline V gene, CDR1 is MNHEY and CDR2 is SVGAGI. The CDR3, as DNA: TGTGCCAGCAGTTACCTCTGGGAGAGTAATTCACCCCTCCACTTT. Amino acid sequence: CASSYLWESNSPLHF.

The gene calls are TRBV5-8 and TRBJ1-2, with D uncertain. This CDR3 comprises 14 residues. The V end was cut by 3 bases, the J end by 7 bases, with 16 bases between. Germline V gene lookup returns CDR1 SGHTS and CDR2 YDEGEE. CDR3 amino acids: CASSSPIRFSGYTF. The CDR3 DNA sequence: TGTGCCAGCAGCTCTCCGATACGTTTCAGTGGCTACACCTTC.

V usage is TRBV5-1 and J usage is TRBJ2-1, with D uncertain. V was shortened by 4 bases and J by 8 bases, with 13 bases between the two germline ends. The germline V gene has CDR1 SGHRS and CDR2 YFSETQ. This CDR3 comprises 13 residues. CDR3: CASSHGIRDEQFF. DNA for the CDR3: TGCGCCAGCAGCCATGGTATCCGGGATGAGCAGTTCTTC.

The chain couples TRBV7-6 to TRBJ1-1; unclear D gene. The V end was cut by 1 base, the J end by 6 bases, with 21 bases between. The CDR3 totals 17 residues. CDR1 is SGHVS and CDR2 is FNYEAQ in the germline V gene. The DNA for the CDR3 is TGTGCCAGCAGCTTAGGGGTCCTCGGACCAAAGGTGGCTGAAGCTTTCTTT. It codes for CASSLGVLGPKVAEAFF. Together with reference TRBV7-6 and TRBJ1-1, the CDR3 gives the full variable domain: GAGVSQSPRYKVTKRGQDVALRCDPISGHVSLYWYRQALGQGPEFLTYFNYEAQQDKSGLPNDRFSAERPEGSISTLTIQRTEQRDSAMYRCASSLGVLGPKVAEAFFGQGTRLTVV.

The chain joins TRBV9 to TRBJ2-2, with D possibly TRBD2 on 6 matching bases. Trimming pared 0 bases from V and 5 bases from J, leaving 11 bases between. This CDR3 region has 15 residues. CDR1 and CDR2 (germline): SGDLS, YYNGEE. The CDR3 coding sequence is TGTGCCAGCAGCGTAGAAGCAGGGAGGACCGGGGAGCTGTTTTTT. Encoded protein: CASSVEAGRTGELFF. Full variable domain (remainder filled in from reference TRBV9 and TRBJ2-2): DSGVTQTPKHLITATGQRVTLRCSPRSGDLSVYWYQQSLDQGLQFLIQYYNGEERAKGNILERFSAQQFPDLHSELNLSSLELGDSALYFCASSVEAGRTGELFFGEGSRLTVL.

In its sample, this clone was seen once. The rearrangement uses TRBV28 and TRBJ1-2; maybe TRBD1 (5 bases). The CDR3 spans 13 residues. Germline V gives CDR1 MDHEN, CDR2 SYDVKM. Deletions cut 6 bases from V and 4 bases from J, with 12 bases between. The DNA of the CDR3 is TGTGCCAGCAGGAAGACAGCGGTCTATGGCTACACCTTC. Translating gives CASRKTAVYGYTF.

The chain is built from TRBV6-5 and TRBJ1-2, with D unresolved. V gave up 2 bases and J gave up 0 bases, with 7 bases separating them. The CDR3 covers 14 residues. CDR1 is MNHEY, CDR2 SVGAGI, per germline. The CDR3 region is CASSYTASNYGYTF. The CDR3, as DNA: TGTGCCAGCAGTTACACAGCTTCTAACTATGGCTACACCTTC.

A remark on this clone: One end of the junction is discordant with germline, which a read error may explain. V usage is TRBV7-7 and J usage is TRBJ2-1; 12 positions agree with TRBD1. CDR1 is SSHAT and CDR2 is FNYEAQ in the germline V gene (reference sequence). The CDR3 has 14 residues. CDR3 loop: CASSLGGTGGAQFF. CDR3 nucleotide sequence: TGTGCTAGCAGCTTAGGAGGGACAGGGGGCGCGCAGTTCTTC.

CDR3 amino acids: CASSPSLFEGEKLFF. CDR3 coding DNA: TGTGCCAGCTCACCAAGCCTCTTTGAGGGGGAAAAACTGTTTTTT. The V gene is TRBV18, the J gene TRBJ1-4, with TRBD1 as a possible D gene (5 bases). This CDR3 is 15 amino acids long. Deletions cut 2 bases from V and 8 bases from J, with 15 bases between. Germline values: CDR1 KGHSH, CDR2 LQKENI.

This chain links TRBV5-1 with TRBJ2-4, with D possibly matching TRBD2 (5 bases). Trimming left V 4 bases short and J 3 bases short, with 17 bases between. Germline V lookup: CDR1 SGHRS, CDR2 YFSETQ. CDR3 size: 16 residues. CDR3 DNA sequence: TGCGCCAGCAGCATGCCAGTCGGTGAGGGCAAAAACATTCAGTACTTC. Translated: CASSMPVGEGKNIQYF.

This chain connects TRBV5-1 to TRBJ2-1; TRBD2 matches at 9 bases. The germline gives CDR1 SGHRS, CDR2 YFSETQ. The CDR3 sequence is 15 residues long. V shed 6 bases, J shed 2 bases, and the junction held 6 bases outside the gene matches. The CDR3 coding sequence is TGCGCCAGCATGCCTAGCGGGATCACCTACAATGAGCAGTTCTTC. Its protein product is CASMPSGITYNEQFF.

This chain uses TRBV15 with TRBJ2-5, with D tentatively TRBD1 or TRBD2 (5 bases each). The CDR3 is 15 residues long. Trimming took off 3 bases at V and 2 bases at J, with 13 bases between the two ends. Germline loops: CDR1 LNHNV, CDR2 YYDKDF (reference sequence). The CDR3, as DNA: TGTGCCACCAGCAGGGGACCGCCAGGGCAAGAGACCCAGTACTTC. Amino acids: CATSRGPPGQETQYF. The full variable domain, in which reference TRBV15 and TRBJ2-5 provide the parts outside the CDR3, is DAMVIQNPRYQVTQFGKPVTLSCSQTLNHNVMYWYQQKSSQAPKLLFHYYDKDFNNEADTPDNFQSRRPNTSFCFLDIRSPGLGDTAMYLCATSRGPPGQETQYFGPGTRLLVL.

The J gene is TRBJ1-2, the V gene TRBV7-8; the match to TRBD1 covers 9 bases. In germline, CDR1 is SGHVS, CDR2 FQNEAQ. The J segment lost 2 bases and the V segment lost 5 bases, leaving 12 bases of the junction unmatched. There are 17 residues in the CDR3. The CDR3 DNA follows: TGTGCCAGCAGCAACCGGGACAGGGTATTGGAGAACTATGGCTACACCTTC. Protein product: CASSNRDRVLENYGYTF.

The chain employs TRBV27 and TRBJ2-7; D gene ambiguous. The germline V gene has CDR1 MNHEY and CDR2 SMNVEV (reference sequence). The CDR3 extends over 13 amino acids. Trimming removed 4 bases at V and 4 bases at J, with 11 bases between. The CDR3 region has the DNA TGTGCCAGCAGTTCCGTCACTCGGTACGAGCAGTACTTC. It translates to CASSSVTRYEQYF.

This chain connects TRBV2 to TRBJ1-5, with D possibly matching TRBD1 (5 bases). V was trimmed by 8 bases and J by 1 base, leaving 9 bases between them. The length of the CDR3 is 13 residues. Germline V CDR1 and CDR2: SNHLY, FYNNEI. CDR3 sequence: CASGHVSNQPQHF. CDR3 DNA sequence: TGTGCCAGCGGACACGTAAGCAATCAGCCCCAGCATTTT.